This entry lists 10 T cell receptor beta chains sequenced from one sample in a study of blood T cell repertoires in COVID-19. Produced via immunoSEQ multiplex PCR; TCRdb's table is partial and in-frame only. The sample contains 250,000 to 300,000 clones, roughly 85% of which appear only once. Sequences were obtained from peripheral blood. The receptor set was obtained from a man aged 60 to 69 who had recovered from COVID-19.

This chain uses TRBV29-1 with TRBJ2-1, with 10 bases identical to TRBD2. In germline, CDR1 is SQVTM, CDR2 ANQGSEA. This CDR3 has 15 residues. Trimming at V came to 4 bases and at J to 1 base, leaving 4 bases not matched to a gene. CDR3 region: CSVGSGGSSYNEQFF. The CDR3 DNA follows: TGCAGCGTTGGTAGCGGGGGGTCGTCCTACAATGAGCAGTTCTTC.

The sample holds many counts of this clone. The rearrangement uses TRBV27 and TRBJ2-5; TRBD2 aligns across 13 bases. The V and J ends lost 5 bases and 7 bases, in that order; junction bases with no gene match: 10. The CDR3 consists of 16 residues. The germline gives CDR1 MNHEY, CDR2 SMNVEV (reference sequence). CDR3 sequence: CASSKGLAGPQGTQYF. CDR3 sequence (DNA): TGTGCCAGCAGTAAGGGACTAGCGGGACCCCAGGGGACCCAGTACTTC.

This chain joins TRBV5-6 and TRBJ1-5; possible D gene TRBD1, 5 bases. Germline V gene lookup returns CDR1 SGHDT and CDR2 YYEEEE. The CDR3 is 14 residues long. Trimming took off 3 bases at V and 8 bases at J, with 15 bases between the two ends. The CDR3 protein is CASSSRGRGKPQHF. The DNA of the CDR3 is TGTGCCAGCAGCTCGCGGGGAAGGGGTAAGCCCCAGCATTTT. Filled out from reference TRBV5-6 and TRBJ1-5, the complete variable domain reads DAGVTQSPTHLIKTRGQQVTLRCSPKSGHDTVSWYQQALGQGPQFIFQYYEEEERQRGNFPDRFSGHQFPNYSSELNVNALLLGDSALYLCASSSRGRGKPQHFGDGTRLSIL.

The chain is built from TRBV18 and TRBJ1-6; 9 bases align to TRBD1. The ends lost 3 bases at V and 7 bases at J; junction bases unmatched: 1. Germline values: CDR1 KGHSH, CDR2 LQKENI. The CDR3 has 14 amino acids. CDR3 sequence reads: CASSPGTGNSPLHF. The CDR3 DNA sequence: TGTGCCAGCTCACCCGGGACAGGGAATTCACCCCTCCACTTT.

This clone has only one observation. The rearrangement links TRBV6-5 to TRBJ1-4; 9 bases are a match to TRBD1. Germline V gene sequence: CDR1 MNHEY, CDR2 SVGAGI. The V segment lost 5 bases and the J segment 5 bases; nucleotides outside the gene matches: 6. The CDR3 spans 15 residues. The CDR3 reads CASSLGGTGNEKLFF. In nucleotides, the CDR3 is TGTGCCAGCAGTCTCGGGGGGACAGGGAATGAAAAACTGTTTTTT.

The chain couples TRBV19 to TRBJ2-3, with a tentative D call TRBD2 (6 bases). V was clipped by 5 bases and J by 4 bases, with 16 bases between them. The CDR3 runs 15 residues. Germline V CDR1 and CDR2: LNHDA, SQIVND (reference sequence). CDR3 amino acids: CASSFGGVRADTQYF. CDR3 nucleotide sequence: TGTGCCAGTAGTTTCGGCGGGGTCCGCGCAGATACGCAGTATTTT. Full variable domain (remainder filled in from reference TRBV19 and TRBJ2-3): DGGITQSPKYLFRKEGQNVTLSCEQNLNHDAMYWYRQDPGQGLRLIYYSQIVNDFQKGDIAEGYSVSREKKESFPLTVTSAQKNPTAFYLCASSFGGVRADTQYFGPGTRLTVL.

The CDR3 sequence: CASSFSGGAVSGELFF. CDR3 sequence (DNA): TGTGCCAGCAGCTTCAGCGGGGGGGCCGTCTCTGGGGAGCTGTTTTTT. The chain uses TRBV7-3 and TRBJ2-2; 10 bases agree with TRBD2. The CDR3 has 16 residues. J was trimmed by 8 bases and V by 3 bases; bases with no gene match: 9. Germline-derived CDR1 and CDR2 are SGHTA and FQGTGA.

The gene calls are TRBV7-7 and TRBJ2-5; 8 bases are a match to TRBD2. Looked up from germline, CDR1 is SSHAT and CDR2 is FNYEAQ (reference sequence). This CDR3 is built from 14 residues. The CDR3 protein is CASSVGGGLETQYF. Written as DNA, the CDR3 is TGTGCTAGCTCAGTCGGGGGGGGCCTTGAGACCCAGTACTTC. Filled out from reference TRBV7-7 and TRBJ2-5, the complete variable domain reads GAGVSQSPRYKVTKRGQDVTLRCDPISSHATLYWYQQALGQGPEFLTYFNYEAQPDKSGLPSDRFSAERPEGSISTLTIQRTEQRDSAMYRCASSVGGGLETQYFGPGTRLLVL.

The rearrangement links TRBV6-6 to TRBJ2-7; D might be TRBD2 (5 bases). Trimming removed 6 bases from V and 8 bases from J, with 14 bases in between. CDR1 MNHNY and CDR2 SVGAGI come from the germline V gene (reference sequence). This CDR3 comprises 12 residues. The CDR3 protein is CASSAVGSQQYF. The CDR3 bases are TGTGCCAGCAGCGCCGTTGGGAGCCAGCAGTACTTC.

This chain joins TRBV7-9 and TRBJ2-1; 12 positions agree with TRBD1. CDR3 length: 15 residues. CDR1 is SEHNR, CDR2 FQNEAQ, per germline (reference sequence). V shed 5 bases and J 7 bases; nucleotides not matched to a gene: 6. The CDR3 region has the DNA TGTGCCAGCAGCCTGGGGACAGGGGGCCAGAATGAGCAGTTCTTC. Protein product: CASSLGTGGQNEQFF.